These T cell receptor beta chains were read from a single sample in a study of OX40 agonist ivuxolimab in advanced cancers. Some clones are missing from TCRdb's copy, which holds only in-frame ones; the method was immunoSEQ multiplex PCR. The sample yields 55,000 to 75,000 clones, about four fifths seen once. Sequenced material: CD4+ or CD8+ T cells sorted from blood, taken in a trial of the OX40 agonist ivuxolimab. The receptors come from an adult with an advanced solid tumor such as melanoma, head and neck, liver or kidney cancer. Each CDR3 is given with its conserved first and last residue. Fields, in order: D gene, V gene, J gene, clone size, CDR3 length, CDR3 protein, CDR3 DNA. A D gene is named only where the DNA matches it firmly. Clone size is stated in some rows and not others, as once, few, many or a class when expanded.

NA	TRBV18	TRBJ1-2	NA	15	CASSPNQRLQYGYTF	TGTGCCAGCTCGCCGAACCAAAGGTTGCAATATGGCTACACCTTC
TRBD1	TRBV6-5	TRBJ1-2	NA	13	CATTDREKGGYAF	TGTGCCACCACGGACAGGGAAAAGGGTGGCTACGCCTTC
NA	TRBV19	TRBJ1-3	few	15	CASALGSISGNTIYF	TGTGCCAGCGCCCTAGGATCTATCTCTGGAAACACCATATATTTT
TRBD1	TRBV19	TRBJ1-6	few	12	CASSMTGSPLHF	TGTGCCAGTAGTATGACAGGGTCACCCCTCCACTTT
NA	TRBV2	TRBJ1-5	NA	13	CASVREGNQPQHF	TGTGCCAGCGTAAGGGAAGGGAATCAGCCCCAGCATTTT
NA	TRBV27	TRBJ2-2	NA	14	CASSLRLNTGELFF	TGTGCCAGCAGTTTAAGGCTAAACACCGGGGAGCTGTTTTTT
NA	TRBV5-1	TRBJ1-3	NA	15	CASSLGLDSGNTIYF	TGCGCCAGCAGCTTGGGGCTCGACTCTGGAAACACCATATATTTT
TRBD2	TRBV19	TRBJ2-1	NA	17	CASSIVPGTSVFNEQFF	TGTGCCAGTAGTATAGTCCCCGGGACTAGCGTGTTCAATGAGCAGTTCTTC
NA	TRBV4-1	TRBJ1-5	once	14	CASSHPNSNQPQHF	TGCGCCAGCAGCCATCCAAATAGCAATCAGCCCCAGCATTTT
TRBD1	TRBV7-8	TRBJ2-5	few	13	CASSWDRQETQYF	TGTGCCAGCAGCTGGGACAGACAAGAGACCCAGTACTTC
TRBD1	TRBV5-5	TRBJ2-7	NA	15	CASSLRTGVTYEQYF	TGTGCCAGCAGCCTACGGACAGGGGTAACCTACGAGCAGTACTTC
NA	TRBV7-9	TRBJ1-2	NA	13	CASSLEGWAGYTF	TGTGCCAGCAGCTTAGAAGGGTGGGCGGGCTACACCTTC
NA	TRBV18	TRBJ2-7	NA	15	CASSLLRDPSHEQYF	TGTGCCAGCTCACTCCTCCGGGACCCCAGCCACGAGCAGTACTTC
TRBD2	TRBV11-2	TRBJ2-1	NA	17	CASSARLAGELGNEQFF	TGTGCCAGCAGCGCCCGACTAGCGGGAGAGTTGGGCAATGAGCAGTTCTTC
TRBD2	TRBV9	TRBJ2-5	NA	15	CASNRAGGPGETQYF	TGTGCCAGCAACCGAGCGGGAGGGCCGGGGGAGACCCAGTACTTC
NA	TRBV9	TRBJ1-2	NA	14	CASSAPGNHYGYTF	TGTGCCAGCAGCGCACCCGGGAACCACTATGGCTACACCTTC
NA	TRBV7-2	TRBJ2-7	once	14	CASGNGDLSYEQYF	TGTGCCAGCGGCAATGGGGACCTGTCCTACGAGCAGTACTTC
NA	TRBV30	TRBJ2-3	few	15	CAWSLTSTGTDTQYF	TGTGCCTGGAGTTTAACTAGCACCGGCACAGATACGCAGTATTTT
NA	TRBV10-3	TRBJ1-4	NA	13	CAISESWEGKLFF	TGTGCCATCAGTGAGTCATGGGAGGGAAAACTGTTTTTT
TRBD1	TRBV6-1	TRBJ2-7	NA	14	CASRPTGWSYEQYF	TGTGCCAGCAGGCCGACAGGGTGGTCCTACGAGCAGTACTTC
NA	TRBV29-1	TRBJ2-4	NA	12	CSVTGTRNIQYF	TGCAGCGTGACCGGGACAAGAAACATTCAGTACTTC
TRBD1	TRBV27	TRBJ1-1	NA	13	CASSFLGQGEAFF	TGTGCCAGCAGTTTTTTAGGACAGGGCGAAGCTTTCTTT
TRBD1	TRBV18	TRBJ2-1	once	17	CASSPPRGQGPYNEQFF	TGTGCCAGCTCACCACCTCGCGGACAGGGCCCCTACAATGAGCAGTTCTTC
NA	TRBV7-3	TRBJ2-1	NA	13	CASSSSTYNEQFF	TGTGCCAGCAGCTCCTCGACCTACAATGAGCAGTTCTTC
NA	TRBV2	TRBJ1-6	once	16	CASSEDRATYNSPLHF	TGTGCCAGCAGTGAAGATCGGGCCACCTATAATTCACCCCTCCACTTT
NA	TRBV19	TRBJ2-2	NA	17	CASSIESGTANTGELFF	TGTGCCAGTAGTATAGAATCGGGGACCGCAAACACCGGGGAGCTGTTTTTT
NA	TRBV21-1	TRBJ1-1	NA	18	CASSPSDGCGCTGTEAFF	TGTGCCAGCAGCCCCTCCGACGGGTGCGGTTGTACGGGCACTGAAGCTTTCTTT
NA	TRBV11-2	TRBJ2-3	NA	14	CASSLLVSGDTQYF	TGTGCCAGCAGCTTACTTGTATCAGGTGATACGCAGTATTTT
NA	TRBV7-9	TRBJ1-2	NA	13	CASSQVDGGGYTF	TGCGCCAGCAGCCAAGTGGACGGCGGTGGCTACACCTTC
NA	TRBV19	TRBJ1-5	NA	14	CASSIGRFNQPQHF	TGTGCCAGTAGTATCGGCAGGTTCAATCAGCCCCAGCATTTT
NA	TRBV7-3	TRBJ2-7	NA	12	CASSFDNHEQYF	TGTGCCAGCAGCTTCGATAACCACGAGCAGTACTTC
TRBD1	TRBV7-9	TRBJ2-5	NA	16	CASSAGTGARGETQYF	TGTGCCAGCAGCGCCGGGACAGGGGCCCGCGGGGAGACCCAGTACTTC
TRBD1	TRBV7-2	TRBJ2-7	NA	13	CASSFPTGARKYF	TGTGCCAGCAGCTTTCCGACAGGGGCTCGGAAGTACTTC
TRBD2	TRBV27	TRBJ2-2	NA	17	CASNSPGLAGQNGELFF	TGTGCCAGCAACTCCCCGGGACTAGCGGGGCAAAACGGGGAGCTGTTTTTT
TRBD2	TRBV11-3	TRBJ2-5	NA	15	CASSFRSGGWETQYF	TGTGCCAGCAGCTTTCGAAGCGGGGGTTGGGAGACCCAGTACTTC
TRBD1	TRBV6-5	TRBJ2-7	NA	15	CASSYSTGIAYEQYF	TGTGCCAGCAGTTACTCGACAGGGATAGCCTACGAGCAGTACTTC
NA	TRBV4-2	TRBJ1-2	NA	15	CASSQVSGENHGYTF	TGTGCCAGCAGCCAAGTTTCAGGGGAAAATCATGGCTACACCTTC
NA	TRBV5-1	TRBJ2-3	NA	15	CASRPWVQLTDTQYF	TGCGCCAGCAGACCGTGGGTGCAGCTCACAGATACGCAGTATTTT
NA	TRBV9	TRBJ2-2	NA	14	CASSTSGVPGELFF	TGTGCCAGCAGCACCTCGGGGGTCCCCGGGGAGCTGTTTTTT
NA	TRBV19	TRBJ1-2	few	15	CASSGVGGKGYGYTF	TGTGCCAGTAGCGGCGTTGGAGGGAAGGGCTATGGCTACACCTTC
NA	TRBV11-3	TRBJ2-1	NA	15	CASSLVSGFYNEQFF	TGTGCCAGCAGCTTAGTTTCAGGCTTCTACAATGAGCAGTTCTTC
NA	TRBV10-2	TRBJ2-3	NA	12	CASSGGADTQYF	TGCGCCAGCAGTGGGGGAGCAGATACGCAGTATTTT
TRBD1	TRBV4-1	TRBJ1-5	NA	14	CASSQVRQGLPQHF	TGCGCCAGCAGCCAAGTGAGACAGGGCCTGCCCCAGCATTTT
NA	TRBV18	TRBJ1-5	few	12	CASSPRGQPQHF	TGTGCCAGCTCGCCCCGGGGCCAGCCCCAGCATTTT
NA	TRBV11-3	TRBJ2-1	NA	14	CASSLSVRDNEQFF	TGTGCCAGCAGCTTATCGGTGCGGGACAATGAGCAGTTCTTC
NA	TRBV25-1	TRBJ2-1	NA	14	CASSGAEGGQEQFF	TGTGCCAGCAGTGGCGCGGAGGGCGGGCAAGAGCAGTTCTTC
TRBD1	TRBV6-1	TRBJ1-5	once	18	CASSEFRDRPYSNQPQHF	TGTGCCAGCAGTGAGTTCCGGGACAGACCTTATAGCAATCAGCCCCAGCATTTT
TRBD1	TRBV11-2	TRBJ1-1	NA	14	CASSTGTANTEAFF	TGTGCCAGCAGCACCGGGACAGCGAACACTGAAGCTTTCTTT
TRBD2	TRBV4-1	TRBJ2-7	NA	15	CASSQQSGAAYEQYF	TGCGCCAGCAGCCAACAAAGCGGGGCCGCCTACGAGCAGTACTTC
NA	TRBV6-6	TRBJ2-3	NA	15	CASSLGPTSTDTQYF	TGTGCCAGCAGTCTAGGGCCTACTAGCACAGATACGCAGTATTTT
TRBD2	TRBV7-3	TRBJ2-5	NA	17	CASSPGTSGVIPETQYF	TGTGCCAGCAGCCCCGGGACTAGCGGAGTAATCCCAGAGACCCAGTACTTC
TRBD1	TRBV6-1	TRBJ1-5	few	15	CASSNGQGAYQPQHF	TGTGCCAGCAGTAACGGACAGGGGGCGTACCAGCCCCAGCATTTT
NA	TRBV11-3	TRBJ2-5	NA	12	CASSSGDETQYF	TGTGCCAGCAGCTCGGGGGATGAGACCCAGTACTTC
NA	TRBV5-6	TRBJ2-5	NA	13	CASSFWGPETQYF	TGTGCCAGCAGCTTTTGGGGGCCAGAGACCCAGTACTTC